The 11 T cell receptor beta chains below come from one sample, sequenced in a study of early T cells in non-severe SARS-CoV-2 infection. TCRdb processed the 5' RACE reads anew with MiXCR; each CDR3 protein has one entry. The profile shows 56,000 or so distinct CDR3 sequences, approximately 16% of them singletons. The source material was whole blood, sampled at baseline. All receptors derive from an adult who was a healthcare worker with PCR-confirmed SARS-CoV-2 infection or an uninfected control (not recorded which).

This clonotype has more than one count but fewer than ten. This chain links TRBV28 with TRBJ1-3, with TRBD1 as a possible D gene (6 bases). The germline V and J ends were trimmed by 6 bases and 1 base, with 13 bases remaining between them. This CDR3 region has 15 residues. CDR1 and CDR2 from the germline V gene are MDHEN and SYDVKM. The CDR3, as DNA: TGTGCCAGCAGATCCCAGGGGAATTCTGGAAACACCATATATTTT. Residues: CASRSQGNSGNTIYF.

The chain employs TRBV19 and TRBJ2-3, with TRBD2 as a possible D gene (6 bases). Per the germline V gene, CDR1 is LNHDA and CDR2 is SQIVND (reference sequence). The germline V and J ends were trimmed by 10 bases and 0 bases, with 11 bases remaining between them. This CDR3 region has 13 residues. In nucleotides, the CDR3 is TGTGCCACTGGCGGGGATAGCACAGATACGCAGTATTTT. Translated: CATGGDSTDTQYF.

This clonotype was seen more than once but under ten times. The chain carries TRBV6-2 or TRBV6-3 and TRBJ1-1; D is ambiguous. The CDR3 covers 13 residues. From germline, CDR1 is MNHEY and CDR2 SVGEGT. Trimming cost V 5 bases and J 5 bases, with 12 bases left between them. The CDR3 is CASSLRSRTEAFF. The CDR3 DNA reads as TGTGCCAGCAGTCTGCGGTCGAGGACTGAAGCTTTCTTT.

V usage is TRBV10-1 and J usage is TRBJ1-5, with TRBD1 as a possible D gene (6 bases). The germline V gene has CDR1 WNHNN and CDR2 SYGVQD (reference sequence). Trimming removed 6 bases at V and 8 bases at J, with 32 bases between. The CDR3 totals 19 residues. CDR3 amino acids: CASSPHRPGIRDNLEPQHF. CDR3 DNA sequence: TGCGCCAGCAGCCCCCACCGGCCGGGGATACGGGACAATCTTGAGCCCCAGCATTTT.

This clonotype has only a few counts. The chain carries TRBV19 and TRBJ2-7, with 11 bases fitting TRBD2. The V gene end was trimmed by 4 bases and the J gene end by 4 bases; junction bases not matched to a gene: 6. Per the germline V gene, CDR1 is LNHDA and CDR2 is SQIVND (reference sequence). This CDR3 is built from 15 residues. This CDR3 reads CASSTFTSGGYEQYF. DNA for the CDR3: TGTGCCAGTAGTACCTTTACTAGCGGGGGATACGAGCAGTACTTC. Drawing the rest from reference TRBV19 and TRBJ2-7, the complete variable domain is DGGITQSPKYLFRKEGQNVTLSCEQNLNHDAMYWYRQDPGQGLRLIYYSQIVNDFQKGDIAEGYSVSREKKESFPLTVTSAQKNPTAFYLCASSTFTSGGYEQYFGPGTRLTVT.

The chain combines TRBV7-9 with TRBJ1-1, with D tentatively TRBD1 (6 bases). The CDR3 contains 12 residues. The ends were cut back, 8 bases at V and 4 bases at J, with 11 bases in the middle. CDR1 is SEHNR, CDR2 FQNEAQ, per germline (reference sequence). CDR3 DNA sequence: TGTGCCAGCCTCGAAGGGGGCACTGAAGCTTTCTTT. Its translation is CASLEGGTEAFF.

V usage is TRBV7-2 and J usage is TRBJ2-2; D gene uncertain. The CDR3 consists of 15 residues. Trimming removed 2 bases at V and 1 base at J, with 8 bases between. Germline CDR1 SGHTA, CDR2 FQGNSA. This CDR3 reads CASSLSPRNTGELFF. The CDR3 DNA reads TGTGCCAGCAGCTTATCCCCCAGGAACACCGGGGAGCTGTTTTTT.

The chain carries TRBV2 and TRBJ2-7; D remains unclear. Germline V CDR1 and CDR2: SNHLY, FYNNEI. The CDR3 totals 10 residues. V was cut by 3 bases and J by 11 bases, with 8 bases left in between. CDR3 loop: CASSDFSEYF. The CDR3 DNA reads as TGTGCCAGCAGTGATTTCTCGGAGTACTTC. The full variable domain, rest sourced from reference TRBV2 and TRBJ2-7, is EPEVTQTPSHQVTQMGQEVILRCVPISNHLYFYWYRQILGQKVEFLVSFYNNEISEKSEIFDDQFSVERPDGSNFTLKIRSTKLEDSAMYFCASSDFSEYFGPGTRLTVT.

The chain couples TRBV29-1 to TRBJ1-2; 9 bases align to TRBD1. CDR1 and CDR2 (germline): SQVTM, ANQGSEA. The trim removed 4 bases at V and 14 bases at J, leaving 8 bases unmatched. This CDR3 has 11 residues. DNA of the CDR3: TGCAGCGTTGTGCTGGGACAGGGAAGGACCTTC. Translation: CSVVLGQGRTF.

This clonotype was seen at least ten times. The genes are TRBV9 and TRBJ2-1; 7 nucleotides align to TRBD2. The V segment lost 7 bases and the J segment 5 bases; nucleotides outside the gene matches: 9. Germline V lookup: CDR1 SGDLS, CDR2 YYNGEE. CDR3 length: 14 residues. The CDR3 region has the DNA TGTGCCAGCTCTCCCGGGACTATACACAATGAGCAGTTCTTC. It codes for CASSPGTIHNEQFF.

In its sample, this clonotype was seen a few times. This chain connects TRBV20-1 to TRBJ2-7, with D perhaps given as TRBD1 or TRBD2 (5 bases each). The CDR3 loop spans 13 amino acids. Trimming shortened V by 3 bases and J by 0 bases, and 9 bases separated the two germline ends. Germline V gene data show CDR1 as DFQATT and CDR2 as SNEGSKA (reference sequence). The CDR3 loop reads CSARGTSSYEQYF. The CDR3 nucleotides read TGCAGTGCTAGGGGGACCAGCTCCTACGAGCAGTACTTC.